This is a list of T cell receptor beta chains from one sample in a study of T cells after yellow fever vaccination. TCRdb fed the 5' RACE reads into MiXCR, producing one record per CDR3 protein. The profile shows about 370,000 distinct CDR3 sequences, roughly 12% of them singletons. The sequences come from PBMCs, collected on the day of the first yellow fever vaccination. The receptors here all came from a man between 18 and 29 years old who received the YFV17D yellow fever vaccine. Each CDR3 is given with its conserved first and last residue. The D gene is left open where the match is weak. Size values are once, few and many counts, or a class for expanded clones, and some rows have none.

J gene	V gene	D gene	clone size	CDR3 protein	CDR3 DNA
TRBJ2-3	TRBV12-3/TRBV12-4	TRBD2	-	CASSPFLAGPKLF	TGTGCCAGCAGCCCCTTCTTAGCGGGCCCTAAATTGTTT
TRBJ1-4	TRBV12-3/TRBV12-4	TRBD1	-	CASSLTGQGNEKLFF	TGTGCCAGCAGTTTGACGGGACAGGGTAATGAAAAACTGTTTTTT
TRBJ1-5	TRBV7-2	-	few	CASSSSGFNQPQHF	TGTGCCAGCAGCAGCTCAGGGTTTAATCAGCCCCAGCATTTT
TRBJ2-5	TRBV7-9	-	many	CASSLAPDKETQYF	TGTGCCAGCAGCTTAGCCCCGGACAAAGAGACCCAGTACTTC
TRBJ1-1	TRBV10-3	-	-	CAISGAGISNTEAFF	TGTGCCATCAGTGGGGCCGGGATCTCGAACACTGAAGCTTTCTTT
TRBJ2-4	TRBV20-1	TRBD1	-	CSARQGDIQYF	TGCAGTGCTAGACAGGGGGACATTCAGTACTTC
TRBJ1-5	TRBV20-1	-	-	CSAAQGRVTNQPQHF	TGCAGTGCTGCCCAAGGCAGGGTCACCAATCAGCCCCAGCATTTT
TRBJ2-1	TRBV12-3/TRBV12-4	-	-	CASSRFLRGDYNEQFF	TGTGCCAGCAGCCGTTTCTTAAGGGGCGACTACAATGAGCAGTTCTTC
TRBJ2-3	TRBV10-3	-	few	CATGQKITDTQYF	TGTGCCACAGGACAGAAAATCACAGATACGCAGTATTTT
TRBJ2-1	TRBV7-3	TRBD1	few	CASSSTRTGINEQFF	TGTGCCAGCAGCTCCACGAGGACAGGGATTAATGAGCAGTTCTTC
TRBJ2-4	TRBV6-5	-	-	CASGRGQNIQYF	TGTGCCAGCGGCCGGGGACAAAACATTCAGTACTTC
TRBJ2-5	TRBV20-1	-	-	CSATANQETQYF	TGCAGTGCTACGGCTAACCAAGAGACCCAGTACTTC
TRBJ1-2	TRBV5-5	-	few	CASSFGGGDYTF	TGTGCCAGCAGCTTCGGGGGCGGGGACTACACCTTC
TRBJ2-3	TRBV5-1	-	-	CASRPGSTDTQYF	TGCGCCAGCAGACCGGGGAGCACAGATACGCAGTATTTT
TRBJ1-1	TRBV5-1	-	few	CASSFGRGIGLLNTEAFF	TGCGCCAGCAGCTTCGGAAGGGGAATCGGCCTGTTGAACACTGAAGCTTTCTTT
TRBJ2-2	TRBV14	-	few	CASSQAPGAPNTGELFF	TGTGCCAGCAGCCAAGCCCCGGGGGCGCCGAACACCGGGGAGCTGTTTTTT
TRBJ2-7	TRBV10-3	-	-	CAISAFGEQYF	TGTGCCATCAGTGCCTTCGGCGAGCAGTACTTC
TRBJ1-6	TRBV5-1	TRBD1	many	CASSLNTGENSPLHF	TGCGCCAGCAGCTTGAATACAGGGGAAAATTCACCCCTCCACTTT